A selection of T cell receptor beta chains follows, all from one sample in a study of blood T cell repertoires in COVID-19. Sequencing was performed with immunoSEQ multiplex PCR; in TCRdb, only in-frame clones are kept and a portion is missing. The sample includes around 700,000 clones, 70% to 90% of them seen just once. Sequencing was performed on peripheral blood. These receptors all come from a woman aged 18-35 years with acute or convalescent COVID-19. Both conserved end residues are part of each CDR3. Fields, in order: J gene, clone size, V gene, D gene, CDR3 protein, CDR3 DNA. The D gene is left open where the match is weak. Clone size appears in some rows only: once, few, many, or a class for an expanded clone.

>TRBJ2-1|.|TRBV29-1|.
CSVTLQGSSYNEQFF
TGCAGCGTTACCCTACAGGGTAGCTCCTACAATGAGCAGTTCTTC
>TRBJ1-2|.|TRBV27|.
CASSPLDWYGYTF
TGTGCCAGCAGTCCTCTCGACTGGTATGGCTACACCTTC
>TRBJ1-4|.|TRBV5-1|TRBD1
CASSSDLWGQVPTNEKLFF
TGCGCCAGCAGTAGCGATCTCTGGGGACAGGTACCAACTAATGAAAAACTGTTTTTT
>TRBJ1-1|once|TRBV5-8|.
CASSLREARTEAFF
TGTGCCAGCTCCCTCCGGGAGGCACGCACTGAAGCTTTCTTT
>TRBJ1-6|.|TRBV7-3|TRBD1
CASSRGQVGSPLHF
TGTGCCAGCAGCCGGGGACAGGTTGGTTCACCCCTCCACTTT
>TRBJ2-1|once|TRBV5-1|.
CASSSTDYSGDEQFF
TGCGCCAGCAGCTCGACGGACTACAGTGGCGATGAGCAGTTCTTC
>TRBJ1-5|.|TRBV30|TRBD1
CACDRGNQPQHF
TGTGCCTGTGACAGGGGCAATCAGCCCCAGCATTTT
>TRBJ1-1|once|TRBV5-1|.
CASSLAPAGLWTEAFF
TGCGCCAGCAGCTTGGCCCCGGCAGGGCTATGGACTGAAGCTTTCTTT
>TRBJ1-4|.|TRBV5-5|.
CASSLEWAGWGEKLFF
TGTGCCAGCAGCTTGGAATGGGCGGGATGGGGAGAAAAACTGTTTTTT
>TRBJ1-1|.|TRBV5-1|.
CASSLVAGSTEAFF
TGCGCCAGCAGCTTGGTGGCGGGATCAACTGAAGCTTTCTTT
>TRBJ1-4|.|TRBV9|.
CASSAQGNGFNEKLFF
TGTGCCAGCAGCGCCCAGGGGAACGGGTTTAATGAAAAACTGTTTTTT
>TRBJ2-1|.|TRBV18|.
CASSPIFGQGGNEQFF
TGTGCCAGCTCACCGATTTTCGGCCAGGGGGGTAATGAGCAGTTCTTC
>TRBJ1-2|.|TRBV24-1|TRBD1
CATQEGGQGDYGYTF
TGTGCCACCCAGGAGGGGGGACAGGGGGACTATGGCTACACCTTC
>TRBJ1-2|once|TRBV25-1|.
CASSDRSTRGYTF
TGTGCCAGCAGTGATCGATCGACCAGGGGCTACACCTTC
>TRBJ1-1|.|TRBV6-4|.
CASSQIYADTEAFF
TGTGCCAGCAGCCAAATTTACGCGGACACTGAAGCTTTCTTT
>TRBJ1-2|.|TRBV4-3|.
CASSQDRTVPGYGYTF
TGCGCCAGCAGCCAAGATCGGACAGTCCCCGGCTACGGCTACACCTTC
>TRBJ1-1|.|TRBV15|.
CATSPSGNPTEAFF
TGTGCCACCAGCCCATCCGGGAACCCCACTGAAGCTTTCTTT
>TRBJ1-1|.|TRBV28|.
CASQEQNTEAFF
TGTGCCTCCCAGGAACAGAACACTGAAGCTTTCTTT
>TRBJ2-3|.|TRBV5-1|TRBD2
CASSPRIAGGRTDTQYF
TGCGCCAGCAGCCCTCGGATAGCGGGGGGGCGCACAGATACGCAGTATTTT
>TRBJ1-5|.|TRBV28|.
CASSLIPQTGFNQPQHF
TGTGCCAGCAGTTTAATACCTCAGACAGGCTTCAATCAGCCCCAGCATTTT
>TRBJ1-1|.|TRBV3-1/TRBV3-2|.
CASGWTEGEAFF
TGTGCCAGCGGCTGGACCGAGGGTGAAGCTTTCTTT
>TRBJ2-7|.|TRBV19|.
CASSVRRGSYEQYF
TGTGCCAGTAGTGTGAGGAGGGGATCCTACGAGCAGTACTTC
>TRBJ1-3|once|TRBV18|.
CASSPISSPDSGNTIYF
TGTGCCAGCTCACCAATCTCGTCTCCAGACTCTGGAAACACCATATATTTT
>TRBJ2-1|.|TRBV11-2|TRBD2
CASSWGGNEQFF
TGTGCCAGCAGCTGGGGGGGCAATGAGCAGTTCTTC